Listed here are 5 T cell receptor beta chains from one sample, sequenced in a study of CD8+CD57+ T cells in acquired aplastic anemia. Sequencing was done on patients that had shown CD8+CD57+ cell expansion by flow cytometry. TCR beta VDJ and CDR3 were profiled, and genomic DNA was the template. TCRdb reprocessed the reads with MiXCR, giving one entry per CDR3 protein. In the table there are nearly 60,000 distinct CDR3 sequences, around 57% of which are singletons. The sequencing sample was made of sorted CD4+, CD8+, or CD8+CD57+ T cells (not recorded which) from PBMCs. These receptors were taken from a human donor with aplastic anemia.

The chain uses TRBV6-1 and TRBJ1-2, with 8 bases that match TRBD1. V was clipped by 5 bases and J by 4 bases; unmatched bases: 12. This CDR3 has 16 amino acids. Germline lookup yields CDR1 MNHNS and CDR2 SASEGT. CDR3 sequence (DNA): TGTGCCAGCAGTACGACACAGGGGGAGAGCCCCTATGGCTACACCTTC. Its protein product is CASSTTQGESPYGYTF.

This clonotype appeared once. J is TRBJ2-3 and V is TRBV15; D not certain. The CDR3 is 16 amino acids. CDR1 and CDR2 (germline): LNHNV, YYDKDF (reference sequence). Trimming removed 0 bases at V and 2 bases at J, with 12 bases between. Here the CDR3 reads CATSRDPGSLTDTQYF. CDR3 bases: TGTGCCACCAGCAGAGACCCCGGGTCACTCACAGATACGCAGTATTTT.

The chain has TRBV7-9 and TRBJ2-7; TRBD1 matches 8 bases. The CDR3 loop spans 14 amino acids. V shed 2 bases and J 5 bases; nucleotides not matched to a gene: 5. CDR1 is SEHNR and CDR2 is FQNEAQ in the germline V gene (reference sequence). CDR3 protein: CASSLSDRGHEQYF. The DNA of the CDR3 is TGTGCCAGCAGCTTATCCGACAGGGGCCACGAGCAGTACTTC.

The CDR3 here is CASSSGQGLDTEAFF. CDR3 bases: TGTGCCAGCAGCTCGGGACAGGGGTTGGACACTGAAGCTTTCTTT. The chain is built from TRBV12-3 or TRBV12-4 and TRBJ1-1, with 10 bases lining up with TRBD1. This CDR3 is built from 15 residues. The V segment lost 6 bases and the J segment 3 bases; nucleotides outside the gene matches: 7.

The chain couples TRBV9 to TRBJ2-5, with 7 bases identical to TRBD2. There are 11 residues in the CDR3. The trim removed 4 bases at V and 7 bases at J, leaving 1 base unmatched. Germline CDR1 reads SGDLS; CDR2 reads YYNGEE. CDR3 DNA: TGTGCCAGCAGCCAGCGGGGGACCCAGTACTTC. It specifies CASSQRGTQYF.